The rows below give T cell receptor beta chains drawn from one sample of a study of Graves' ophthalmopathy and Graves' hyperthyroidism. TCRdb redid the calling of the multiplex PCR reads with MiXCR, one entry per CDR3 protein. Here the sample spans about 390,000 distinct CDR3 sequences, about 17% being singletons. The specimen sequenced was peripheral blood. These receptor sequences come from an adult woman with stable Graves' hyperthyroidism. Both conserved end residues are part of each CDR3. The D gene is left open where the match is weak. Clone sizes are given selectively: once, few, many, or a class where the clone is expanded.

J	V	size	D	DNA	CDR3
TRBJ2-5	TRBV20-1	many	TRBD2	TGCAGTGCCCGGGCGGCGGGAGGGGAGACCCAGTACTTC	CSARAAGGETQYF
TRBJ2-6	TRBV3-1	many	NA	TGTGCCAGCAGCCAGAGGGGAGGTGGGGCCAACGTCCTGACTTTC	CASSQRGGGANVLTF
TRBJ2-7	TRBV6-2/TRBV6-3	many	TRBD2	TGTGCCAGCAGCCTGGGACTAGCGGGAAACAACTACGAGCAGTACTTC	CASSLGLAGNNYEQYF
TRBJ2-3	TRBV28	many	TRBD2	TGTGCCAGCAGTACCGGCGGGAGGAGCACAGATACGCAGTATTTT	CASSTGGRSTDTQYF
TRBJ2-2	TRBV28	many	TRBD1	TGTGCCAGCAGTCCACCGGGACAGGGGGCTAGCGGGGAGCTGTTTTTT	CASSPPGQGASGELFF
TRBJ1-5	TRBV19	NA	NA	TGTGCCAGTAGTATACCCCCCGGGGGGGGGGCGATACATCAGCCCCAGCATTTT	CASSIPPGGGAIHQPQHF
TRBJ2-7	TRBV29-1	many	NA	TGCAGCGTCAGGTTGCCAGGCCGCTACGAGCAGTACTTC	CSVRLPGRYEQYF
TRBJ1-1	TRBV5-1	many	TRBD1	TGCGCCAGCAGCGGGACAGGGTCGCTTCTCCGCACTGAAGCTTTCTTT	CASSGTGSLLRTEAFF
TRBJ1-5	TRBV7-9	many	NA	TGTGCCAGCAGCACGGGACATACCGGTCAGCCCCAGCATTTT	CASSTGHTGQPQHF
TRBJ2-5	TRBV30	NA	TRBD2	TGTGCCTGGGCCCGGGAGGGCCACGGTGAGACCCAGTACTTC	CAWAREGHGETQYF
TRBJ2-3	TRBV20-1	NA	NA	TGCAGTGCTAGCTCAGCCTCGGCTAGCACAGATACGCAGTATTTT	CSASSASASTDTQYF
TRBJ2-7	TRBV11-2	NA	TRBD2	TGTGCCAGCAGCTTGACTAGCGGGAGAGAGGGTTACGAGCAGTACTTC	CASSLTSGREGYEQYF
TRBJ2-7	TRBV29-1	many	TRBD2	TGCAGCGTTACACCGGGACTAGCGCTAGACGAGCAGTACTTC	CSVTPGLALDEQYF
TRBJ1-1	TRBV20-1	many	NA	TGCAGTGGGGGGGAGGACACTGAAGCTTTCTTT	CSGGEDTEAFF
TRBJ2-7	TRBV5-1	many	NA	TGCGCCAGCAGCTTGAAAAATGGGACGCACTACGAGCAGTACTTC	CASSLKNGTHYEQYF
TRBJ2-7	TRBV4-3	many	NA	TGCGCCAGCAGCCAAGATAGGATTACAGATTCCTACGAGCAGTACTTC	CASSQDRITDSYEQYF
TRBJ2-7	TRBV15	many	NA	TGTGCCACCAGCAGAGATTTGGGGAGCTCCTACGAGCAGTACTTC	CATSRDLGSSYEQYF
TRBJ2-7	TRBV30	many	TRBD2	TGTGCCTGGAGTGTACGACTAGCGGAGACCTACGAGCAGTACTTC	CAWSVRLAETYEQYF
TRBJ2-7	TRBV12-3/TRBV12-4	many	TRBD1	TGTGCCAGCACGGTTCGAACAGGGGCCGAGCAGTACTTC	CASTVRTGAEQYF
TRBJ1-1	TRBV29-1	many	TRBD1	TGCAGCGTTGAAACCGACAGGGCCACTGAAGCTTTCTTT	CSVETDRATEAFF
TRBJ1-2	TRBV18	many	NA	TGTGCCAGCTCACCGCCAAGCAGGGAGGTCTATGGCTACACCTTC	CASSPPSREVYGYTF
TRBJ2-5	TRBV3-1	few	NA	TGTGCCAGCAGCCAACCAGGGACCCGGTTGAGGACCCAGTACTTC	CASSQPGTRLRTQYF
TRBJ2-5	TRBV7-2	many	NA	TGTGCCAGCAGCACTCGGTCGGAGACCCAGTACTTC	CASSTRSETQYF
TRBJ1-5	TRBV28	many	NA	TGTGCCAGCAGTTTGAGAGGCGGGGTTGTCAATCAGCCCCAGCATTTT	CASSLRGGVVNQPQHF
TRBJ2-7	TRBV6-6	many	NA	TGTGCCAGCAGTTACCCTCCACGATCCTACGAGCAGTACTTC	CASSYPPRSYEQYF
TRBJ2-2	TRBV7-2	NA	TRBD2	TGTGCCAGCAGGCGTAGCGGGAGCCCTGGCGCCGGGGAGCTGTTTTTT	CASRRSGSPGAGELFF
TRBJ2-7	TRBV12-3/TRBV12-4	many	NA	TGTGCCAGCAGTTTAGGGTCGGGACCCGAGCAGTACTTC	CASSLGSGPEQYF
TRBJ1-5	TRBV6-1	many	TRBD1	TGTGCCAGCACCGACAGGGAGGGGGTGATAGGTCAGCCCCAGCATTTT	CASTDREGVIGQPQHF
TRBJ2-5	TRBV10-3	many	TRBD1	TGTGCCATCAGTGAGATGGGACAGGCTGGGGAGACCCAGTACTTC	CAISEMGQAGETQYF
TRBJ1-1	TRBV20-1	many	NA	TGCAGTGCTAAACAAAACACTGAAGCTTTCTTT	CSAKQNTEAFF
TRBJ1-2	TRBV12-3/TRBV12-4	NA	NA	TGTGCCAGCAGTTTTATAGGGGCAAGGGGCTACACCTTC	CASSFIGARGYTF
TRBJ1-1	TRBV12-3/TRBV12-4	many	NA	TGTGCCAGCAGAATTGTGAACACTGAAGCTTTCTTT	CASRIVNTEAFF
TRBJ2-7	TRBV12-5	many	NA	TGTGCTAGTGGTTTGATTGTGGGTTCCTACGAGCAGTACTTC	CASGLIVGSYEQYF
TRBJ2-7	TRBV18	many	NA	TGTGCCAGCTCACCAACAAGAGACGAGCAGTACTTC	CASSPTRDEQYF
TRBJ2-2	TRBV29-1	many	TRBD2	TGCAGCGTTCAGGGGGAGAGCGGGAGGGCCGACACCGGGGAGCTGTTTTTT	CSVQGESGRADTGELFF
TRBJ1-5	TRBV28	once	TRBD1	TGTGCCAGCAGTCCCAAGGGACAGTATAGCAATCAGCCCCAGCATTTT	CASSPKGQYSNQPQHF
TRBJ2-2	TRBV5-1	NA	NA	TGCGCCAGCAGAGGCGGCGAAGCGAACACCGGGGAGCTGTTTTTT	CASRGGEANTGELFF
TRBJ1-3	TRBV3-1	NA	NA	TGTGCCAGCAGCGACCGGTACCTCTCTGGAAACACCATATATTTT	CASSDRYLSGNTIYF
TRBJ2-4	TRBV11-2	NA	NA	TGTGCCAGCAGCTTAGGGGCGGGGTGGGGCGTCGGCAAAAACATTCAGTACTTC	CASSLGAGWGVGKNIQYF
TRBJ2-7	TRBV4-2	many	NA	TGTGCCAGCAGCCAAGAGGGGCGTGGGGAGCAGTACTTC	CASSQEGRGEQYF
TRBJ1-5	TRBV28	many	NA	TGTGCCAGCAGCGTTCTGGGGAGGCTGTATTTT	CASSVLGRLYF
TRBJ2-7	TRBV12-5	NA	NA	TGTGCTAGTGCCCCGGACGGATACACCTACGAGCAGTACTTC	CASAPDGYTYEQYF
TRBJ2-2	TRBV28	many	TRBD2	TGTGCCAGCAGTCTTCCTACTAGCGGGAGACACACCGGGGAGCTGTTTTTT	CASSLPTSGRHTGELFF
TRBJ2-3	TRBV6-5	few	NA	TGTGCCAGCAGTTACTTAGTTCCGGCGTCAGATACGCAGTATTTT	CASSYLVPASDTQYF
TRBJ2-7	TRBV12-3/TRBV12-4	NA	TRBD2	TGTGCCAGCAGTTTCGGGGAGGGAACTATCTACGAGCAGTACTTC	CASSFGEGTIYEQYF
TRBJ2-5	TRBV20-1	many	NA	TGCAGTGCCTCGGATCCGCCCCAAGAGACCCAGTACTTC	CSASDPPQETQYF
TRBJ1-5	TRBV12-3/TRBV12-4	many	NA	TGTGCCAGCAGCGCTATAGGGGGGGGCCCGGGCAATCAGCCCCAGCATTTT	CASSAIGGGPGNQPQHF
TRBJ2-7	TRBV28	many	NA	TGTGCCAGCAGTCACTCTGGGGTGGGCAGGAAAAACTACGAGCAGTACTTC	CASSHSGVGRKNYEQYF
TRBJ2-7	TRBV2	many	NA	TGTGCCAGCACCAACCTCCCTAGCGAGCAGTACTTC	CASTNLPSEQYF
TRBJ1-1	TRBV11-2	many	NA	TGTGCCAGCAGCTTAGACTCCCCTCGGGCTGAAGCTTTCTTT	CASSLDSPRAEAFF
TRBJ2-2	TRBV7-2	many	TRBD2	TGTGCCAGCAGCTTAAGGCTAGCGGGAGGGATGAACACCGGGGAGCTGTTTTTT	CASSLRLAGGMNTGELFF
TRBJ1-5	TRBV9	few	NA	TGTGCCAGCAGCGTAGGGGGAAATAGCAATCAGCCCCAGCATTTT	CASSVGGNSNQPQHF
TRBJ2-2	TRBV28	many	NA	TGTGCCAGCCAAAGACAGGGCGGAGGGGTAACCGGGGAGCTGTTTTTT	CASQRQGGGVTGELFF
TRBJ1-1	TRBV30	many	NA	TGTGCCTGGAGTGTCGACAGGAACACTGAAGCTTTCTTT	CAWSVDRNTEAFF
TRBJ2-7	TRBV5-1	NA	NA	TGCGCCAGCTCCCCTTCCCAAGCCGACGAGCAGTACTTC	CASSPSQADEQYF